These 6 T cell receptor beta chains were all obtained from the same sample, sequenced in a study of T cell responses to AZD1222 COVID-19 vaccine (dated by TCRdb to the early 2020s). This sample's time point label indicates: baseline before first vaccination. Libraries were made using the immunoSEQ multiplex PCR assay. Not all clones reach the TCRdb copy of this immuneACCESS table, which keeps in-frame sequences only. Checked studies attribute under half of the gap to unresolved V genes and leave the rest unexplained. The sample includes around 140,000 clones, with just under 95% observed a single time. The ten largest clonotypes hold roughly 5.1% of the sample. The source was peripheral blood, collected on day 0 of AZD1222 vaccination. These receptors were taken from an adult in good health.

V usage is TRBV9 and J usage is TRBJ2-2; the D is unclear. The CDR3 runs to 17 residues. The V end lost 3 bases, the J end lost 0 bases, and 15 bases lay between the germline ends. Germline values: CDR1 SGDLS, CDR2 YYNGEE. In DNA, the CDR3 is TGTGCCAGCAGCGAGAGTATGATCTGGTCGAACACCGGGGAGCTGTTTTTT. It yields the protein CASSESMIWSNTGELFF.

The V call is TRBV4-1, the J call TRBJ2-2, with 8 bases lining up with TRBD1. The CDR3 runs 15 residues. After removal of 2 bases from V and 8 bases from J, the junction contained 7 bases not matched to a gene. CDR1 is MGHRA, CDR2 YSYEKL, per germline. In DNA form, the CDR3 reads TGCGCCAGCAGCCAACCTCTCAGGGGGCGGGGGGAGCTGTTTTTT. This gives the protein CASSQPLRGRGELFF.

The CDR3 loop is CASSVGGRVATGELFF. CDR3 DNA: TGTGCCAGCAGCGTAGGGGGCAGGGTGGCCACCGGGGAGCTGTTTTTT. The chain is built from TRBV9 and TRBJ2-2; possibly TRBD1 for D (5 bases). Trimming pared 0 bases from V and 4 bases from J, leaving 13 bases between. Germline values: CDR1 SGDLS, CDR2 YYNGEE. The CDR3 extends over 16 amino acids.

Only a few counts were recorded for this clone. The rearrangement uses TRBV3-1 (or the pseudogene TRBV3-2) and TRBJ2-2; D not certain. Germline loops: CDR1 LGHDT, CDR2 YNNKEL (reference sequence). The CDR3 runs 17 residues. V was pared by 0 bases and J by 7 bases, with 18 bases between. The CDR3 reads CASSQDWVATASGELFF. The CDR3, as DNA: TGTGCCAGCAGCCAAGATTGGGTAGCCACCGCGAGCGGGGAGCTGTTTTTT.

This clone appeared a few times. J is TRBJ1-1 and V is TRBV19; 7 positions match TRBD1. Per germline, CDR1 LNHDA and CDR2 SQIVND (reference sequence). The CDR3 sequence is 13 residues long. Trimming took 6 bases from V and 5 from J; bases not matched to a gene: 6. CDR3 region: CASRPTGWTEAFF. The DNA for the CDR3 is TGTGCCAGTAGACCGACAGGGTGGACTGAAGCTTTCTTT.

The chain joins TRBV25-1 to TRBJ2-1, with 9 bases matching TRBD2. The CDR3 has 16 residues. J was trimmed by 8 bases and V by 1 base; bases with no gene match: 9. CDR1 and CDR2 from the germline V gene are MGHDK and SYGVNS. The CDR3 bases are TGTGCCAGCAGTGAATTGGGAGCGGGAGGCCGGGATGAGCAGTTCTTC. Translated: CASSELGAGGRDEQFF.